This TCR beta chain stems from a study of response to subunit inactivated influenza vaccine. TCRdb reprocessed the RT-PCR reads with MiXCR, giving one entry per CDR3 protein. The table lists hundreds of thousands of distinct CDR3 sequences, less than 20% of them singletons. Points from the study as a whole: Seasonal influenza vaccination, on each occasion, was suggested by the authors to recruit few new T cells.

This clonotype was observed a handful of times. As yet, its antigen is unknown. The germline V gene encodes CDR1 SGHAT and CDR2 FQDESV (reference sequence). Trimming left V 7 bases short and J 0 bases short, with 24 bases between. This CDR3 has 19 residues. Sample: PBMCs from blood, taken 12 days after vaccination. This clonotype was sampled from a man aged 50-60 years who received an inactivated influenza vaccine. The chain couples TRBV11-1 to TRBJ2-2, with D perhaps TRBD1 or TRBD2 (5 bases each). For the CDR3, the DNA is TGTGCCAGCACCCCAATTAGGGCAGGGAGAAACACGAACACCGGGGAGCTGTTTTTT. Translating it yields CASTPIRAGRNTNTGELFF.